The next 25 T cell receptor beta chains were all read from a single sample in a study of naive and memory T cell subsets. Both TRBC1 and TRBC2 were covered by a beta constant-region primer of two equimolar oligonucleotides. The ligated cDNA underwent four PCR rounds using SP2 and nested alpha and beta constant-region primers. Via MiXCR, TCRdb re-called the UMI-ligation and nested PCR reads, giving one row per CDR3 protein. Found here are 25,000 to 40,000 distinct CDR3 sequences, about 18% of them singletons; the top ten hold about 3.4%. The sample was effector memory CD4+ T cells from blood. Subset reported: effector memory, CD45RA- CD27-. The source is a human donor in good health.

This clonotype qualifies as medium-sized. The chain couples TRBV6-2 or TRBV6-3 to TRBJ2-7; 8 nucleotides match TRBD2. Germline loops: CDR1 MNHEY, CDR2 SVGEGT. This CDR3 spans 13 amino acids. Trimming cost V 4 bases and J 3 bases; bases outside gene matches: 2. CDR3 amino acids: CASSFAGGYEQYF. In nucleotides, the CDR3 is TGTGCCAGCAGTTTTGCGGGAGGCTACGAGCAGTACTTC.

Ten or more counts support this clonotype. This chain joins TRBV30 and TRBJ2-1, with a weak D call TRBD2 (6 bases). This CDR3 comprises 18 residues. With 3 bases removed from V and 2 bases from J, the gap between germline ends came to 23 bases. Germline CDR1 is GTSNPN and CDR2 is SVGIG (reference sequence). The CDR3 DNA sequence: TGTGCCTGGAGCCAAACAGGAGGGGAGCACGGTACCTACAATGAGCAGTTCTTC. Its translation is CAWSQTGGEHGTYNEQFF.

This clonotype appeared a few times. The V call is TRBV28, the J call TRBJ2-6, with 8 bases matching TRBD2. The V segment lost 6 bases and the J segment 2 bases; nucleotides outside the gene matches: 12. Per germline, CDR1 MDHEN and CDR2 SYDVKM. The CDR3 totals 18 residues. The CDR3 nucleotides read TGTGCCAGCAGCCCCGGGAGGGGTTTTAGGACTGGGGCCAACGTCCTGACTTTC. This translates into CASSPGRGFRTGANVLTF.

V and J are TRBV3-1 and TRBJ2-7; D is possibly TRBD1 (6 bases). The CDR3 extends over 19 amino acids. Trimming shortened V by 3 bases and J by 0 bases, and 24 bases separated the two germline ends. CDR1 and CDR2 (germline): LGHDT, YNNKEL (reference sequence). The DNA for the CDR3 is TGTGCCAGCAGCCATGGGGGCACAAGGGCAGGGCGGATCTCCTACGAGCAGTACTTC. Protein product: CASSHGGTRAGRISYEQYF.

In its sample, this clonotype was seen many times. The rearrangement uses TRBV20-1 and TRBJ2-1, with TRBD2 matching over 8 bases. J lost 16 bases, V lost 4 bases, and 9 bases had no gene match. Germline assignment: CDR1 DFQATT and CDR2 SNEGSKA (reference sequence). The CDR3 spans 11 residues. The chain's CDR3 is CSAIREGLFFF. The DNA for the CDR3 is TGCAGTGCTATTCGGGAGGGCCTGTTTTTCTTC.

This clonotype was counted only a few times. This rearrangement joins TRBV7-2 to TRBJ2-3, with TRBD2 matching over 7 bases. Losses at the gene ends were 7 bases for V and 3 bases for J; bases not matched to a gene: 13. The CDR3 loop spans 16 amino acids. Germline assignment: CDR1 SGHTA and CDR2 FQGNSA. This CDR3 is CASNRNPSGFTDTQYF. The CDR3 DNA sequence: TGTGCCAGCAATAGAAACCCTAGCGGCTTTACAGATACGCAGTATTTT.

The chain employs TRBV5-5 and TRBJ2-7, with D possibly called TRBD1 or TRBD2 (5 bases each). Trimming removed 4 bases from V and 1 base from J, with 15 bases in between. Germline V gene lookup returns CDR1 SGHKS and CDR2 YYEKEE (reference sequence). The CDR3 covers 15 residues. The CDR3 bases are TGTGCCAGCAGCCTTGGGGGATGGACATCCTACGAGCAGTACTTC. Translating it yields CASSLGGWTSYEQYF.

This clonotype was recorded a few times. One junction end disagrees with the germline gene, perhaps due to a read error. The chain has TRBV18 and TRBJ2-5; TRBD2 agrees at 8 bases. The CDR3 consists of 15 residues. Germline CDR1 KGHSH, CDR2 LQKENI. CDR3 loop: CASSPGTRLIESQYF. DNA for the CDR3: TGTGCCAGCTCCCCCGGGACTAGATTGATAGAGTCCCAGTACTTC.

The chain couples TRBV7-2 to TRBJ2-7, with TRBD1 identical over 8 bases. V shed 5 bases, J shed 0 bases, and the junction held 12 bases outside the gene matches. Germline loops: CDR1 SGHTA, CDR2 FQGNSA. CDR3 length: 17 residues. The CDR3 DNA sequence: TGTGCCAGCAGCGCCCCAGGACAGGGTGCGGGCTCCTACGAGCAGTACTTC. Translated, it gives CASSAPGQGAGSYEQYF.

With regard to this clonotype: A read error may explain this, as a much larger clone is one base away. The rearrangement links TRBV29-1 to TRBJ1-1; D uncertain. CDR1 SQVTM and CDR2 ANQGSEA come from the germline V gene. The CDR3 loop spans 12 amino acids. CDR3 amino acids: CSVVHSNAEAFF. Written as DNA, the CDR3 is TGCAGCGTTGTCCACTCGAACGCTGAAGCTTTCTTT.

The chain couples TRBV6-1 to TRBJ2-7; D unclear. V lost 6 bases, J lost 3 bases, and 6 bases lay in between. The CDR3 is 11 amino acids. Germline V lookup: CDR1 MNHNS, CDR2 SASEGT. CDR3 residues: CASRKDYEQYF. For the CDR3, the DNA is TGTGCCAGCAGAAAGGACTACGAGCAGTACTTC.

This clonotype was found a few times. CDR3 loop: CSASMSTNLNTEAFF. The CDR3 DNA is TGCAGTGCTTCTATGTCCACCAATCTGAACACTGAAGCTTTCTTT. J is TRBJ1-1 and V is TRBV20-1, with D unresolved. Germline CDR1 is DFQATT and CDR2 is SNEGSKA (reference sequence). The CDR3 has 15 residues. Trimming removed 5 bases at V and 0 bases at J, with 16 bases between.

The V call is TRBV19, the J call TRBJ1-5; weak D call: TRBD1 (5 bases). Trimming took off 5 bases at V and 0 bases at J, with 14 bases between the two ends. The germline gives CDR1 LNHDA, CDR2 SQIVND (reference sequence). The CDR3 length is 16 residues. For the CDR3, the DNA is TGTGCCAGTAGTGCTCAGGGAGGGAGTAGCAATCAGCCCCAGCATTTT. It translates to CASSAQGGSSNQPQHF.

This clonotype was picked up many times. This rearrangement joins TRBV9 to TRBJ1-6; TRBD1 aligns across 8 bases. The CDR3 has 15 amino acids. Germline loops: CDR1 SGDLS, CDR2 YYNGEE. With 3 bases clipped from V and 7 bases from J, the junction kept 6 bases outside the gene matches. Here the CDR3 reads CASSAGQGGNSPLHF. CDR3 coding DNA: TGTGCCAGCAGCGCTGGACAGGGAGGAAATTCACCCCTCCACTTT. Filled out from reference TRBV9 and TRBJ1-6, the complete variable domain reads DSGVTQTPKHLITATGQRVTLRCSPRSGDLSVYWYQQSLDQGLQFLIQYYNGEERAKGNILERFSAQQFPDLHSELNLSSLELGDSALYFCASSAGQGGNSPLHFGNGTRLTVT.

V is TRBV6-5 and J is TRBJ2-1; D unclear. This CDR3 spans 17 amino acids. V was shortened by 6 bases and J by 9 bases, with 27 bases between the two germline ends. Germline values: CDR1 MNHEY, CDR2 SVGAGI. The CDR3 sequence: CASSRLRLDDTLGEQFF. CDR3 bases: TGTGCCAGCAGCCGATTACGCCTGGACGACACCCTTGGTGAGCAGTTCTTC.

V usage is TRBV5-8 and J usage is TRBJ2-7; either TRBD1 or TRBD2 may supply D (5 bases each). This CDR3 is built from 17 residues. The germline V gene has CDR1 SGHTS and CDR2 YDEGEE. Trimming left V 3 bases short and J 1 base short, with 20 bases between. DNA for the CDR3: TGTGCCAGCAGCTCCGTCCGGGCGGTTTGGGGGTCCTACGAGCAGTACTTC. Residues: CASSSVRAVWGSYEQYF.

This chain uses TRBV30 with TRBJ2-2; 8 nucleotides line up with TRBD2. The germline V gene has CDR1 GTSNPN and CDR2 SVGIG (reference sequence). The trim removed 0 bases at V and 6 bases at J, leaving 9 bases unmatched. This CDR3 spans 16 amino acids. The CDR3 nucleotides are TGTGCCTGGAGTGTAAGGCGCGGGAGGATCCCCGGGGAGCTGTTTTTT. Translated, it gives CAWSVRRGRIPGELFF.

This clonotype was seen a handful of times. One end of the junction does not line up with germline, which may come from a read error. This rearrangement joins TRBV30 to TRBJ2-7; D unresolved. Germline values: CDR1 GTSNPN, CDR2 SVGIG (reference sequence). This CDR3 has 13 residues. The CDR3 protein is CAWSRGKSFEQYF. The DNA of the CDR3 is TGTGCCTGGAGTCGCGGTAAATCCTTCGAGCAGTACTTC.

The J gene is TRBJ2-7, the V gene TRBV4-1, with 15 bases aligning to TRBD2. After removal of 4 bases from V and 0 bases from J, the junction contained 7 bases not matched to a gene. CDR3 length: 18 amino acids. Per germline, CDR1 MGHRA and CDR2 YSYEKL. The CDR3 region is CASSPGTSGRSLSYEQYF. CDR3 nucleotide sequence: TGCGCCAGCAGCCCCGGGACTAGCGGGAGGTCTCTCTCCTACGAGCAGTACTTC.

V usage is TRBV20-1 and J usage is TRBJ2-3; 12 bases map to TRBD2. Germline V CDR1 and CDR2: DFQATT, SNEGSKA (reference sequence). The CDR3 spans 15 residues. V was pared by 5 bases and J by 1 base, with 4 bases of the junction left unmatched. CDR3 amino acids: CSAEGLAGRTDTQYF. The CDR3, as DNA: TGCAGTGCTGAAGGACTAGCGGGACGCACAGATACGCAGTATTTT.

Ten or more counts support this clonotype. DNA of the CDR3: TGCAGTGCTAGAGGTCCCCTCGGCTACGAGCAGTACTTC. This translates into CSARGPLGYEQYF. The chain uses TRBV20-1 and TRBJ2-7, with D uncertain. Germline V gives CDR1 DFQATT, CDR2 SNEGSKA (reference sequence). V lost 1 base, J lost 3 bases, and 10 bases lay in between. CDR3 length equals 13 residues.

CDR3 nucleotides: TGTGCCACCCATAGCGGGAGGGCCCTCGGTGAGCAGTTCTTC. It codes for CATHSGRALGEQFF. The chain carries TRBV27 and TRBJ2-1; TRBD2 agrees at 11 bases. V lost 10 bases and J lost 9; bases outside the gene matches: 11. The CDR3 has 14 residues. Per the germline V gene, CDR1 is MNHEY and CDR2 is SMNVEV (reference sequence).

A few counts support this clonotype. The gene calls are TRBV12-3 or TRBV12-4 and TRBJ2-1; TRBD1 agrees at 10 bases. V trimming: 8 bases; J trimming: 6 bases; junction bases outside the gene matches: 4. The CDR3 extends over 13 amino acids. The CDR3: CASRDRGINEQFF. The DNA of the CDR3 is TGTGCCAGCCGGGACAGGGGCATCAATGAGCAGTTCTTC.

This clonotype occurred many times. The CDR3 here is CASSLGGTTMNTEAFF. The DNA of the CDR3 is TGTGCCAGCAGCTTAGGTGGGACAACCATGAACACTGAAGCTTTCTTT. V gene TRBV7-2 combines with J gene TRBJ1-1, with D possibly being TRBD1 (6 bases). V was clipped by 1 base and J by 0 bases, with 12 bases between them. Looked up from germline, CDR1 is SGHTA and CDR2 is FQGNSA. This CDR3 has 16 residues. The complete variable domain, with remaining parts taken from reference TRBV7-2 and TRBJ1-1, reads GAGVSQSPSNKVTEKGKDVELRCDPISGHTALYWYRQSLGQGLEFLIYFQGNSAPDKSGLPSDRFSAERTGGSVSTLTIQRTQQEDSAVYLCASSLGGTTMNTEAFFGQGTRLTVV.

Here the CDR3 reads CSAGLAVNNEQFF. The CDR3 DNA follows: TGCAGTGCTGGACTAGCGGTTAACAATGAGCAGTTCTTC. The chain joins TRBV20-1 to TRBJ2-1; the match to TRBD2 covers 10 bases. The CDR3 totals 13 residues. Germline loops: CDR1 DFQATT, CDR2 SNEGSKA (reference sequence). The trim removed 5 bases at V and 5 bases at J, leaving 3 bases unmatched.